The sequence of this TCR beta chain was determined in a study of cytomegalovirus exposure and HLA in healthy donors. Broader study findings: Rarity marked most TCR sequences, yet some public TCRs occurred in many donors. According to reports, the classifier identified cytomegalovirus status with high specificity and sensitivity.

Worth noting for this clone: As yet, its antigen is unknown.

Trimming cost V 5 bases and J 8 bases; bases outside gene matches: 23. The CDR3 is 18 residues long. The germline V gene encodes CDR1 MDHEN and CDR2 SYDVKM. PCR involved 60 Vbeta and 13 Jbeta primers. Methods used by the authors: About 10 million shared chains were among some 80 million unique TCR beta chains counted in a later analysis. Libraries were prepared by immunoSEQ multiplex PCR; TCRdb keeps only in-frame clonotypes and omits some of them. The D gene and trimming were derived from the DNA, and the V and J assignments and clone size from that table. The sample has about 110,000 clones, over 70% seen once; the top ten hold about 5.3%.

The TCR originated in a male donor in good health and CMV-seronegative. The chain joins TRBV28 to TRBJ1-2, with 7 bases aligning to TRBD1. Sample: PBMCs. The CDR3, as DNA: TGTGCCAGCAGTGCCTTCAGAACAGGACGAGACAGGGTTGGGGGCTACACCTTC. It codes for CASSAFRTGRDRVGGYTF.